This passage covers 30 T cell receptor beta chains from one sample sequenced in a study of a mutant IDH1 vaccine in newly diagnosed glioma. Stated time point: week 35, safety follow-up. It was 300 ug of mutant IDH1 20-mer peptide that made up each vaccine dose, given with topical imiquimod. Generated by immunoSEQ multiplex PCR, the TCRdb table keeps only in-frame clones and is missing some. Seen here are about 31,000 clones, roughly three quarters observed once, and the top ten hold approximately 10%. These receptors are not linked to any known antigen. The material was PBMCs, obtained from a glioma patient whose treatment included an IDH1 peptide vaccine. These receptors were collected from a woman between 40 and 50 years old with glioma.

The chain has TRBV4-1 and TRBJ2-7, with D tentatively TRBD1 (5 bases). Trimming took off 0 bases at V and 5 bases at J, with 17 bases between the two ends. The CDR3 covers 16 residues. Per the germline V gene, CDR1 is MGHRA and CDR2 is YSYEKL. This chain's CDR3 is CASSQDPPPGSHEQYF. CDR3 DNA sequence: TGCGCCAGCAGCCAAGATCCCCCCCCAGGGTCCCACGAGCAGTACTTC.

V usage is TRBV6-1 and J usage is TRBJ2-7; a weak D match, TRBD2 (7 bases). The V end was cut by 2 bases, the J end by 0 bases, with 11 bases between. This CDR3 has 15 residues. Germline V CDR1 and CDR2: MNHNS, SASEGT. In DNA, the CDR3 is TGTGCCAGCAGTGAATGGGGGGGCCCCTCCTACGAGCAGTACTTC. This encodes CASSEWGGPSYEQYF.

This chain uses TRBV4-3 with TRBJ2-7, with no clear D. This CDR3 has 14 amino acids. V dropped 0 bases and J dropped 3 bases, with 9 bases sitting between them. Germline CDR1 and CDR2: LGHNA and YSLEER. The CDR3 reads CASSQDGRLYEQYF. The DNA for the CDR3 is TGCGCCAGCAGCCAAGATGGGCGGCTCTACGAGCAGTACTTC.

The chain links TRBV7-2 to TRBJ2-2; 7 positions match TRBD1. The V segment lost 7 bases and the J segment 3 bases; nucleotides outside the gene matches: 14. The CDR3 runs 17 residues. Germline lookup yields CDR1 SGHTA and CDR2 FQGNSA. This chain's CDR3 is CASTLQGTNFYTGELFF. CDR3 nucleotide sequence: TGTGCCAGCACCCTACAGGGGACCAACTTTTACACCGGGGAGCTGTTTTTT.

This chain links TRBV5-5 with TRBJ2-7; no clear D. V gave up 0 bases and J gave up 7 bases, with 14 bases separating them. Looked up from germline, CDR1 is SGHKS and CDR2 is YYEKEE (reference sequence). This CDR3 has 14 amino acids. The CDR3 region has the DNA TGTGCCAGCAGCTTGGTCGGACGGTCTATGGAGCAGTACTTC. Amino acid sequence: CASSLVGRSMEQYF.

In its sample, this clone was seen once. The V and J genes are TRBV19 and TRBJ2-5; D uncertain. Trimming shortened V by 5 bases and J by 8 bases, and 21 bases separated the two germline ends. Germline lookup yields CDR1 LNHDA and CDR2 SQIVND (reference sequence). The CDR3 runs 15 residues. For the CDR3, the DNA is TGTGCCAGTAGTCCAACCGGCAACCCACCCTCTACCCAGTACTTC. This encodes CASSPTGNPPSTQYF.

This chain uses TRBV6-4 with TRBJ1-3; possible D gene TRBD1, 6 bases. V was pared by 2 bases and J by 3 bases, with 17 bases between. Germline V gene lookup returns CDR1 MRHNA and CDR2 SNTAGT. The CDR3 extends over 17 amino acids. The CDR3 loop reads CASSDPQHRVGGNTIYF. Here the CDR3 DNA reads TGTGCCAGCAGTGACCCCCAACACAGGGTCGGTGGAAACACCATATATTTT.

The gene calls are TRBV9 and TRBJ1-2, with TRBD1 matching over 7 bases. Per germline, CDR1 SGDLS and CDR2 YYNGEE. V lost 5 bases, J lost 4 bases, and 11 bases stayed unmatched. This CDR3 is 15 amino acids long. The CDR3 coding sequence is TGTGCCAGCAGTAGGGGGCCCGATGACTTCTATGGCTACACCTTC. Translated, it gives CASSRGPDDFYGYTF. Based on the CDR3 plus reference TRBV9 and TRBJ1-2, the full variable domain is DSGVTQTPKHLITATGQRVTLRCSPRSGDLSVYWYQQSLDQGLQFLIQYYNGEERAKGNILERFSAQQFPDLHSELNLSSLELGDSALYFCASSRGPDDFYGYTFGSGTRLTVV.

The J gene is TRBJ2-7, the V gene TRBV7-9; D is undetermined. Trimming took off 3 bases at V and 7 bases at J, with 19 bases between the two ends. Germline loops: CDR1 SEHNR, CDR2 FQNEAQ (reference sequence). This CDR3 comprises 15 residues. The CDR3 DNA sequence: TGTGCCAGCAGCTTTATCCGGACCACCGGCACGGAGCAGTACTTC. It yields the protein CASSFIRTTGTEQYF.

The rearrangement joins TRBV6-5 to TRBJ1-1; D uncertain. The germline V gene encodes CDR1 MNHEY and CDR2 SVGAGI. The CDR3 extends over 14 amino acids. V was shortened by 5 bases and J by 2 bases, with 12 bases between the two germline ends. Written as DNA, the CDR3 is TGTGCCAGCAGTCCCTACAGCGTCAACACTGAAGCTTTCTTT. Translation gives CASSPYSVNTEAFF.

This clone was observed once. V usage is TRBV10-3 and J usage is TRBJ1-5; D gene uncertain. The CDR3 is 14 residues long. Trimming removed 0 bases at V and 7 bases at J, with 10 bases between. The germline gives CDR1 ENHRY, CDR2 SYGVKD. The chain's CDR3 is CAISESRADQPQHF. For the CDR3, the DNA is TGTGCCATCAGTGAGTCGAGGGCAGACCAGCCCCAGCATTTT.

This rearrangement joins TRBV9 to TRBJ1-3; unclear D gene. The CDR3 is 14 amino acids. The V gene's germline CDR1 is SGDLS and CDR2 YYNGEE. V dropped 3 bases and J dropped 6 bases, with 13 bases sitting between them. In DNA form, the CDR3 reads TGTGCCAGCAGCGATGGCTTCGGGAAAAACACCATATATTTT. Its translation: CASSDGFGKNTIYF.

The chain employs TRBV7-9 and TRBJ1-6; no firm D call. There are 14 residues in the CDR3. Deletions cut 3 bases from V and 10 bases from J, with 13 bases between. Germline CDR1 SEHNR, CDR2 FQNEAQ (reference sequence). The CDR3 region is CASSFGRSDSPLHF. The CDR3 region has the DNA TGTGCCAGCAGCTTCGGCCGAAGCGACTCACCCCTCCACTTT.

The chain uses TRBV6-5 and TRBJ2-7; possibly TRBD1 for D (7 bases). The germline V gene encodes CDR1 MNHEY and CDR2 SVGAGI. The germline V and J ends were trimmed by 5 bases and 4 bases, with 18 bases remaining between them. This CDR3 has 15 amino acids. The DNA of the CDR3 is TGTGCCAGCAGTATGACCGGAGGGGGCGGGTACGAGCAGTACTTC. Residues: CASSMTGGGGYEQYF.

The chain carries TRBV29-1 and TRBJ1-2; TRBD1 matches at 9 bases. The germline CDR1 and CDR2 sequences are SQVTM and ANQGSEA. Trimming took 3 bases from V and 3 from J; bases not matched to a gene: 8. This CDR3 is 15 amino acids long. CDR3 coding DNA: TGCAGCGTTGAGAGCGGGACAGGGTCGGACTATGGCTACACCTTC. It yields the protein CSVESGTGSDYGYTF.

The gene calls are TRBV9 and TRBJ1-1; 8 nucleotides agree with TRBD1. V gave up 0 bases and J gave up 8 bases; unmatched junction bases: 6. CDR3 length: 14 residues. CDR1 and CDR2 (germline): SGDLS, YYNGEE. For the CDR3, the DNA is TGTGCCAGCAGCGTAGGAGACAGGGGTGTGGAAGCTTTCTTT. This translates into CASSVGDRGVEAFF.

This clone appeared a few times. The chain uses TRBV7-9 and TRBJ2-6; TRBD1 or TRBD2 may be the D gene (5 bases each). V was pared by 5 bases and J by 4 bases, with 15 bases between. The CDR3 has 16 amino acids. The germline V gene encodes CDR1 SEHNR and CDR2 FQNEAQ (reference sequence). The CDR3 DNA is TGTGCCAGCAGCCCAGCTGGGGGAACCGGGGCCAACGTCCTGACTTTC. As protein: CASSPAGGTGANVLTF.

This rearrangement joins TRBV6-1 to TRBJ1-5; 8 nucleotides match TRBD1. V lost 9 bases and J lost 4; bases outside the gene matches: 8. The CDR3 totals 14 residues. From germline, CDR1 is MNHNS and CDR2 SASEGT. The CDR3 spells CASTRQGSNQPQHF. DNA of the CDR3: TGTGCCAGTACTAGACAGGGGAGTAATCAGCCCCAGCATTTT.

The CDR3 loop reads CASSPEGVGGANVLTF. The CDR3 DNA reads as TGTGCCAGCAGCCCCGAGGGGGTGGGAGGGGCCAACGTCCTGACTTTC. The rearrangement joins TRBV5-6 to TRBJ2-6; maybe TRBD1 (6 bases). Trimming removed 4 bases at V and 4 bases at J, with 15 bases between. The CDR3 consists of 16 residues. The V gene's germline CDR1 is SGHDT and CDR2 YYEEEE.

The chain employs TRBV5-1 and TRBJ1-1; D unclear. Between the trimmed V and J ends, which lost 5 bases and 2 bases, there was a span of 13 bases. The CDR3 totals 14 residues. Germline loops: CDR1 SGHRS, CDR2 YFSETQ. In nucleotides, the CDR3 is TGCGCCAGCAGACCCGGGCGGAGTAACACTGAAGCTTTCTTT. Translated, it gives CASRPGRSNTEAFF.

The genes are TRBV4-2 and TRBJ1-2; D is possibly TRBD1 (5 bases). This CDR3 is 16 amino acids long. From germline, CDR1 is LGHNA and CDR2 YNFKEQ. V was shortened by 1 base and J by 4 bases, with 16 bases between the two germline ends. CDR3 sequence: CASSQGGGDGGYGYTF. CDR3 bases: TGTGCCAGCAGCCAAGGAGGAGGGGATGGGGGCTATGGCTACACCTTC.

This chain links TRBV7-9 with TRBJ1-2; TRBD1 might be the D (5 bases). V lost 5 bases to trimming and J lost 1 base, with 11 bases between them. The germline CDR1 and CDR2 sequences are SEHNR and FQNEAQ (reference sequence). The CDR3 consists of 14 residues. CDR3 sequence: CASSTPTDNYGYTF. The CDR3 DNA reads TGTGCCAGCAGCACCCCGACAGATAACTATGGCTACACCTTC.

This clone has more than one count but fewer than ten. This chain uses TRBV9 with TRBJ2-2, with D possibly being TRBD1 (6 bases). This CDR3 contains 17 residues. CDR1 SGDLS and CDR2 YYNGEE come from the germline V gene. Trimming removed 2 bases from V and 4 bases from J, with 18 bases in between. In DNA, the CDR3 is TGTGCCAGCAGCGTCCCCGTCCGAGGCAGGGGCACCGGGGAGCTGTTTTTT. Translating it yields CASSVPVRGRGTGELFF.

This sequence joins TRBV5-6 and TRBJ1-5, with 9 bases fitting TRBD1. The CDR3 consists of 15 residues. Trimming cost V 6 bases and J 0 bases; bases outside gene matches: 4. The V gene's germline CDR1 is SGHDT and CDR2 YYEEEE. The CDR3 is CASNTGGLSNQPQHF. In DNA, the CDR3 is TGTGCCAGCAACACAGGGGGCCTTAGCAATCAGCCCCAGCATTTT.

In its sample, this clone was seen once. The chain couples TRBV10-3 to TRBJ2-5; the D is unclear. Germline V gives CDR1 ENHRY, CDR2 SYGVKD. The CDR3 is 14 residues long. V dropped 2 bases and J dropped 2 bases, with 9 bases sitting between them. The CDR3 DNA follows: TGTGCCATCAGTGAGCGGTCAGCTCAAGAGACCCAGTACTTC. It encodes CAISERSAQETQYF.

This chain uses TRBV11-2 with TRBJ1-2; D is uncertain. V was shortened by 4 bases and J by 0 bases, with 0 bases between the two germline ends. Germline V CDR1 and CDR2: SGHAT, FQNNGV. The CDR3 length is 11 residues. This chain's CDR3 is CASSSNYGYTF. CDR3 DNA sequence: TGTGCCAGCAGCTCTAACTATGGCTACACCTTC.

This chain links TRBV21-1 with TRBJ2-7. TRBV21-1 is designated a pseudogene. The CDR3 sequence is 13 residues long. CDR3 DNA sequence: TGTGCCAGCAGCAGTAGGCCCACTTGCGAGCAGTACTTC. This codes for CASSSRPTCEQYF.

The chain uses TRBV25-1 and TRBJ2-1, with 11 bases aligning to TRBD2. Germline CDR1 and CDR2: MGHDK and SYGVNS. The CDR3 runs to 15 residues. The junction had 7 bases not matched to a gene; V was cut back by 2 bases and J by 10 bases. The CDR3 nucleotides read TGTGCCAGCAGTGAAGGTACTAGCGGGGGACCGGAGCAGTTCTTC. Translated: CASSEGTSGGPEQFF. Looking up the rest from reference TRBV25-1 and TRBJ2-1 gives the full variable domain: EADIYQTPRYLVIGTGKKITLECSQTMGHDKMYWYQQDPGMELHLIHYSYGVNSTEKGDLSSESTVSRIRTEHFPLTLESARPSHTSQYLCASSEGTSGGPEQFFGPGTRLTVL.

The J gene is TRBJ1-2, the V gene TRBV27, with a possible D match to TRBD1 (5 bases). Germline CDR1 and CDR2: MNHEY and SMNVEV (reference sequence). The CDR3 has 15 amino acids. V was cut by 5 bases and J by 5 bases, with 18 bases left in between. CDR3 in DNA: TGTGCCAGCAGTCTTTCGACGAACAGGAGGTATGGCTACACCTTC. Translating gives CASSLSTNRRYGYTF.

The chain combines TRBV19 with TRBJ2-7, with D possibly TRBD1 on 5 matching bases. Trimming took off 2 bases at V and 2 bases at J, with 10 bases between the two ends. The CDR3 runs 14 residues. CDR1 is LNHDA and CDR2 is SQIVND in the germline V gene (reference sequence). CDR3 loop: CASSIRGKAYEQYF. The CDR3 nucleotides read TGTGCCAGTAGTATAAGGGGAAAGGCCTACGAGCAGTACTTC. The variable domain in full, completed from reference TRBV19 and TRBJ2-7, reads DGGITQSPKYLFRKEGQNVTLSCEQNLNHDAMYWYRQDPGQGLRLIYYSQIVNDFQKGDIAEGYSVSREKKESFPLTVTSAQKNPTAFYLCASSIRGKAYEQYFGPGTRLTVT.